Listed below are T cell receptor beta chains from one sample, sequenced in a study of response to subunit inactivated influenza vaccine. A single record per CDR3 protein comes from TCRdb applying MiXCR to the RT-PCR reads. The sample shows around 540,000 distinct CDR3 sequences, about 10% of them seen only once. The material sequenced was PBMCs from blood, taken on the day of vaccination. Receptor source: a man aged 50 to 60 who received an inactivated influenza vaccine. Each CDR3 is given with its conserved first and last residue.

CASSQDRQSYEQYF TRBV4-3 14 TRBJ2-7
CASSPRGANQETQYF TRBV18 15 TRBJ2-5
CASSPLGVAEGETQYF TRBV5-1 16 TRBJ2-5
CSARESGWGSRPNTEAFF TRBV20-1 18 TRBJ1-1
CASSGGRELFF TRBV7-9 11 TRBJ2-2
CASSLNGGDYFYEQYF TRBV12-3/TRBV12-4 16 TRBJ2-7
CATSKGGLATDTQYF TRBV12-3/TRBV12-4 15 TRBJ2-3
CASSFATLQGSPLHF TRBV12-3/TRBV12-4 15 TRBJ1-6
CASSLEIAGGNEQFF TRBV12-3/TRBV12-4 15 TRBJ2-1
CASSQGTGGVYGYTF TRBV28 15 TRBJ1-2
CASNPLAGDYYEQYF TRBV6-1 15 TRBJ2-7
CATSDPGQGSETQYF TRBV24-1 15 TRBJ2-5
CASSLKAGGWDTQYF TRBV12-3/TRBV12-4 15 TRBJ2-3
CASSLRPGQGGDTQYF TRBV12-3/TRBV12-4 16 TRBJ2-3
CASSGPVGRANNEQFF TRBV9 16 TRBJ2-1
CASSTGTGVYEQYF TRBV6-1 14 TRBJ2-7
CSARSRGTYEQYF TRBV20-1 13 TRBJ2-7